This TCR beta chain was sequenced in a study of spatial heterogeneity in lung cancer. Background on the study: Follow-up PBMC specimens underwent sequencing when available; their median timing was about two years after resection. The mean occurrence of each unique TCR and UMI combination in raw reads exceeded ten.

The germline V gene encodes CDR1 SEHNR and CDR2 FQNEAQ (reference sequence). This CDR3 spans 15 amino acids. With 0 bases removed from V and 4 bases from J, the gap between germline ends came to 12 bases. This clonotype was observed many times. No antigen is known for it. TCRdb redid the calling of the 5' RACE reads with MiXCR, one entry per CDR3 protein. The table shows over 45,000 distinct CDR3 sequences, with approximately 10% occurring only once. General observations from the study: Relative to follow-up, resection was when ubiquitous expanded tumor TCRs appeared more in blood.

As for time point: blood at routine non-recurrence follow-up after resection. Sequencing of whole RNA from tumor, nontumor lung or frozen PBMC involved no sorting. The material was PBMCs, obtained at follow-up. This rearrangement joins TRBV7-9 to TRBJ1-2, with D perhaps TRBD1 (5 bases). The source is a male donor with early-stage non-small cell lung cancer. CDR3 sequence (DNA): TGTGCCAGCAGCTTAGCGTCCCGGGACGGCTATGGCTACACCTTC. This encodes CASSLASRDGYGYTF.